This T cell receptor (beta chain) was retrieved from a study of blood T cell repertoires in COVID-19. In this sample, this clone turned up many times. Method: immunoSEQ multiplex PCR; TCRdb's copy keeps in-frame clones and lacks some. Of 130,000 to 150,000 clones listed, 80% are singletons. Deletions cut 4 bases from V and 3 bases from J, with 7 bases between. Germline V CDR1 and CDR2: MRHNA, SNTAGT. The CDR3 is made up of 13 amino acids. Input material: peripheral blood. This clonotype was sampled from a man aged 60 to 75 with active or convalescent COVID-19. This rearrangement joins TRBV6-4 to TRBJ1-5; D call uncertain. The DNA for the CDR3 is TGTGCCAGCAGTGTTGGGCTCAATCAGCCCCAGCATTTT. It yields the protein CASSVGLNQPQHF.